This note documents a single T cell receptor beta chain sequence. Its antigen is currently unknown. The data stem from a study of T cell responses to AZD1222 COVID-19 vaccine. For the study at large: Researchers grouped second doses given at about 4 or about 12 weeks into one pool. Findings of the study overall: CD4 TCRs covered the whole spike, strongest at regions 160-218 and 743-854. Unmutated variant regions reportedly attract nearly half of all spike-specific TCRs. Clonal diversity may have been underestimated in mostly white British donors.

Data came from immunoSEQ multiplex PCR; TCRdb stores just in-frame clones and leaves some out. Among roughly 140,000 clones listed, over 75% were seen once. Sequencing was performed on peripheral blood, taken on day 0 of AZD1222 vaccination. This clonotype originated in an adult in good health.

The DNA for the CDR3 is TGTGCCAGCAGTTTATTCGCGAGGGGGAACACTGAAGCTTTCTTT. Its protein product is CASSLFARGNTEAFF. The chain links TRBV27 to TRBJ1-1; D may be TRBD1 (5 bases). CDR3 length: 15 residues. Germline-derived CDR1 and CDR2 are MNHEY and SMNVEV (reference sequence). V lost 1 base and J lost 1, with 10 bases in between.